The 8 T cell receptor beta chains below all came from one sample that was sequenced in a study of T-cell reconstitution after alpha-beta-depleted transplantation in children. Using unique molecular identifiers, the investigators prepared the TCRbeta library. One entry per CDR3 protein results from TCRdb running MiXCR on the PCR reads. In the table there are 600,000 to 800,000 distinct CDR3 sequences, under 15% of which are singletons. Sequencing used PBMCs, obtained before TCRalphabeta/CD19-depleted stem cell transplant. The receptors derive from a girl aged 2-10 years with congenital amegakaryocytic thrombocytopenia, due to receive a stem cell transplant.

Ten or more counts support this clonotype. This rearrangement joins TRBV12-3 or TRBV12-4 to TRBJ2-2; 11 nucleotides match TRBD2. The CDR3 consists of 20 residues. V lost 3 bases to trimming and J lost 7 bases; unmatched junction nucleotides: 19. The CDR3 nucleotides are TGTGCCAGCAGTTTCCCCGGGACTAGCGGAACATATGGTAGTGTCGGGGAGCTGTTTTTT. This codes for CASSFPGTSGTYGSVGELFF.

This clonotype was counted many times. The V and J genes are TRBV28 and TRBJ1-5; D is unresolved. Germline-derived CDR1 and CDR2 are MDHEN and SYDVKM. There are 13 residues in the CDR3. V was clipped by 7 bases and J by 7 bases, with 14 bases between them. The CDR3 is CASTKRTAQPQHF. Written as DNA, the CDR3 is TGTGCCAGCACCAAAAGAACGGCCCAGCCCCAGCATTTT.

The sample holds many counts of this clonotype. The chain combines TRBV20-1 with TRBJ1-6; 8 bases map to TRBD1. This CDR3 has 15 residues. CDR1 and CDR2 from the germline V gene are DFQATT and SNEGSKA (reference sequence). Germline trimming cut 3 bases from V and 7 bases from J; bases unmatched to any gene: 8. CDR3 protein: CSARNTGTGNSPLHF. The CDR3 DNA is TGCAGTGCTAGGAACACTGGGACAGGAAATTCACCCCTCCACTTT.

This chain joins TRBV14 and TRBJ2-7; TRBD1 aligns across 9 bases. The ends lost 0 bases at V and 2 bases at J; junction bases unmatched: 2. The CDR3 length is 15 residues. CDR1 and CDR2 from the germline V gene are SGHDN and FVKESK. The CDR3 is CASSQDRDRAYEQYF. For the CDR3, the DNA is TGTGCCAGCAGCCAAGACCGGGACAGGGCCTACGAGCAGTACTTC. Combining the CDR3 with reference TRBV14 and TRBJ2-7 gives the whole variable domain EAGVTQFPSHSVIEKGQTVTLRCDPISGHDNLYWYRRVMGKEIKFLLHFVKESKQDESGMPNNRFLAERTGGTYSTLKVQPAELEDSGVYFCASSQDRDRAYEQYFGPGTRLTVT.

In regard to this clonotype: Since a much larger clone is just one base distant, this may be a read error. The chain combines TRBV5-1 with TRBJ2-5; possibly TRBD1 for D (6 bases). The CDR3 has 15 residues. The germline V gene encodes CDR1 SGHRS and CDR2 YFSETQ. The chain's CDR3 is CASSLEGGPQETHYF. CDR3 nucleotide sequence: TGCGCCAGCAGCTTGGAAGGGGGACCACAAGAGACCCATTACTTC.

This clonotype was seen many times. The CDR3 DNA is TGCGCCAGCAGCTCTATTGCAGGGGCGAACACCGGGGAGCTGTTTTTT. Translated, it gives CASSSIAGANTGELFF. The chain couples TRBV5-1 to TRBJ2-2; D may be TRBD1 (6 bases). V was trimmed by 3 bases and J by 0 bases, leaving 12 bases between them. There are 16 residues in the CDR3. The germline V gene encodes CDR1 SGHRS and CDR2 YFSETQ. Looking up the rest from reference TRBV5-1 and TRBJ2-2 gives the full variable domain: KAGVTQTPRYLIKTRGQQVTLSCSPISGHRSVSWYQQTPGQGLQFLFEYFSETQRNKGNFPGRFSGRQFSNSRSEMNVSTLELGDSALYLCASSSIAGANTGELFFGEGSRLTVL.

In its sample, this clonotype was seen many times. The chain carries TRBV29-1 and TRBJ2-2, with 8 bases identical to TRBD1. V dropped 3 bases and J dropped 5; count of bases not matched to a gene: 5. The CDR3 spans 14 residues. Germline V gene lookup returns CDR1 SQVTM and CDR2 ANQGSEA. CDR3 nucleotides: TGCAGCGTTGAGGACAGGGTGGGGACCGGGGAGCTGTTTTTT. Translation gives CSVEDRVGTGELFF.

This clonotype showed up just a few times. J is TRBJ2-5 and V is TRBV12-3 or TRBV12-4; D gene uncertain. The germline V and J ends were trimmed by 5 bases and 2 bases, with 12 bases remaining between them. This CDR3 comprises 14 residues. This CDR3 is CASSHDRPQETQYF. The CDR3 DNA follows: TGTGCCAGCAGTCACGACCGCCCGCAAGAGACCCAGTACTTC.